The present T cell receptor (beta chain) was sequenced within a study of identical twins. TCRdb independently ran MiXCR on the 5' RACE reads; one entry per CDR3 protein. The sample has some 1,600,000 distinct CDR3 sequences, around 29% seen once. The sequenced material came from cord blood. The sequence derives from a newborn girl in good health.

CDR3 amino acids: CSARDLTSNSYEQYF. The CDR3 bases are TGCAGTGCTAGAGATCTGACTAGCAATAGCTACGAGCAGTACTTC. This chain links TRBV20-1 with TRBJ2-7, with 7 bases matching TRBD2. Germline-derived CDR1 and CDR2 are DFQATT and SNEGSKA (reference sequence). The V gene end was trimmed by 0 bases and the J gene end by 3 bases; junction bases not matched to a gene: 8. This CDR3 region has 15 residues.